The sequence of this TCR beta chain was determined in a study of cytomegalovirus exposure and HLA in healthy donors. Study-wide findings and caveats: Among TCR beta chains of equal frequency, HLA-associated ones were more clonally expanded in a later analysis. What a later analysis showed was that several of the most significant clusters appeared linked to common viral pathogens.

Primers: 60 Vbeta forward and 13 Jbeta reverse. Generated by immunoSEQ multiplex PCR, the TCRdb table keeps only in-frame clones and is missing some. The table lists 150,000 or so clones, about 80% of them singletons. As concerns this clone: Its antigen is currently unknown.

The germline gives CDR1 LNHDA, CDR2 SQIVND (reference sequence). V shed 3 bases, J shed 5 bases, and the junction held 3 bases outside the gene matches. The CDR3 covers 14 residues. This clonotype was obtained from a man aged 40-50 years in good health and CMV-seropositive. Sequencing was done on a sample of PBMCs. The V call is TRBV19, the J call TRBJ2-1; TRBD2 aligns across 8 bases. The CDR3 nucleotides are TGTGCCAGTAGTATGAGCGGGAGAAACAATGAGCAGTTCTTC. It translates to CASSMSGRNNEQFF.